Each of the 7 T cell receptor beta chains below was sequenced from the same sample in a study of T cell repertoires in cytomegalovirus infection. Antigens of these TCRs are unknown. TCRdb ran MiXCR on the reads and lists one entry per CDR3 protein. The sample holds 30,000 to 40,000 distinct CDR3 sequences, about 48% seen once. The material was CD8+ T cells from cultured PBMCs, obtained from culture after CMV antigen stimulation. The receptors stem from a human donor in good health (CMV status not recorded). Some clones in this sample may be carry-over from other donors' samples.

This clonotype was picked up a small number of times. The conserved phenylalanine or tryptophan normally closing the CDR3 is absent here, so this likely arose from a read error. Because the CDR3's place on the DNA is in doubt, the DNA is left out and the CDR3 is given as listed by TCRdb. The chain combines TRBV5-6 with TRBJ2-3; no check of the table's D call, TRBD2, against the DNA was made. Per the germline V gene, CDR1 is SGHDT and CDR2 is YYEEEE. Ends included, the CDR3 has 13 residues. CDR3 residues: CASSLGAGSGPVE.

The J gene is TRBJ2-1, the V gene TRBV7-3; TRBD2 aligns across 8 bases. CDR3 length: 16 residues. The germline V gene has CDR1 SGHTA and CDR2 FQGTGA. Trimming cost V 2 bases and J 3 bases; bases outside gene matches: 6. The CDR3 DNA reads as TGTGCCAGCAGCTTATTCCCTAGCGGGTTCTACAATGAGCAGTTCTTC. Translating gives CASSLFPSGFYNEQFF.

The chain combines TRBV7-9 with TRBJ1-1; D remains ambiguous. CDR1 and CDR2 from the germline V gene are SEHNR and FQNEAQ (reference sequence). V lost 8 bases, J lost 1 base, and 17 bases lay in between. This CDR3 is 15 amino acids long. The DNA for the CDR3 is TGTGCCAGCGTCGATCGGTTGGCAGGGAACACTGAAGCTTTCTTT. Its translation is CASVDRLAGNTEAFF. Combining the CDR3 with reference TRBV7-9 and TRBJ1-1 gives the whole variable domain DTGVSQNPRHKITKRGQNVTFRCDPISEHNRLYWYRQTLGQGPEFLTYFQNEAQLEKSRLLSDRFSAERPKGSFSTLEIQRTEQGDSAMYLCASVDRLAGNTEAFFGQGTRLTVV.

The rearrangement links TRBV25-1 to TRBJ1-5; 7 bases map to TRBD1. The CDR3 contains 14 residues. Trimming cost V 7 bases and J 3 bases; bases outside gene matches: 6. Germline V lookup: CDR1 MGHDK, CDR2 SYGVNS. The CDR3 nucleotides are TGTGCCAGCACCCAGGGACAGATCAATCAGCCCCAGCATTTT. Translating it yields CASTQGQINQPQHF.

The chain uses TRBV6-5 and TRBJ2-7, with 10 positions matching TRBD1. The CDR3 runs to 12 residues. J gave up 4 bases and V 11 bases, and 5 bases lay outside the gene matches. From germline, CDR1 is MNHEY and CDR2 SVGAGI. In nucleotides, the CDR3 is TGTGCCGCTTGGGACAGGGGTTACGAGCAGTACTTC. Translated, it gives CAAWDRGYEQYF.

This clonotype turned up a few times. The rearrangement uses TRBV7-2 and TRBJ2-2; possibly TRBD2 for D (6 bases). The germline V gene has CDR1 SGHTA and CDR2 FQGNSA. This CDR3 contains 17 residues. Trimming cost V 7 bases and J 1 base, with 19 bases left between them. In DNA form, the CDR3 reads TGTGCCAGCATCCAAGGACGATACGGGGGGAACACCGGGGAGCTGTTTTTT. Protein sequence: CASIQGRYGGNTGELFF.

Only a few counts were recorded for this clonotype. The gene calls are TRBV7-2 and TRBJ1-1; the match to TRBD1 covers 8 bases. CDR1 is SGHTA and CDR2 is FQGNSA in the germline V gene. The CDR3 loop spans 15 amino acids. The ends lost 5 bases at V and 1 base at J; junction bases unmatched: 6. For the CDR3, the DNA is TGTGCCAGCAGCGCCGGGGGACAGGCGAACACTGAAGCTTTCTTT. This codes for CASSAGGQANTEAFF.